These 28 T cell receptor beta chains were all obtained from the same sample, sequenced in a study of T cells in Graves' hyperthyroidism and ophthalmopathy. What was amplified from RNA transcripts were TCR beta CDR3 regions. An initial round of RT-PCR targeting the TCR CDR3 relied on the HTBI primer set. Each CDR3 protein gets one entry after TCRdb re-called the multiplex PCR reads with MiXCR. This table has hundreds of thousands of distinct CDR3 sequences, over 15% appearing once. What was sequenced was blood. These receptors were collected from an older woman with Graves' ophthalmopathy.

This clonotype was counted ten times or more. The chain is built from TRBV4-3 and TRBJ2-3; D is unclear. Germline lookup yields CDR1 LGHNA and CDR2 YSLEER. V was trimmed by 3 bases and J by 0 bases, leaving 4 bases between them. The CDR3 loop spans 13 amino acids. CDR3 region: CASSQDSTDTQYF. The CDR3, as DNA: TGCGCCAGCAGCCAGGACAGCACAGATACGCAGTATTTT.

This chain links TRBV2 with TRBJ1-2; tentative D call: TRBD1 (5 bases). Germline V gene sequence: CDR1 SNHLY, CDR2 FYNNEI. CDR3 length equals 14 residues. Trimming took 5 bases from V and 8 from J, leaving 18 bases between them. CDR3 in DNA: TGTGCCAGCAGTACGGGGCCGGGACTAACGGGCTACACCTTC. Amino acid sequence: CASSTGPGLTGYTF.

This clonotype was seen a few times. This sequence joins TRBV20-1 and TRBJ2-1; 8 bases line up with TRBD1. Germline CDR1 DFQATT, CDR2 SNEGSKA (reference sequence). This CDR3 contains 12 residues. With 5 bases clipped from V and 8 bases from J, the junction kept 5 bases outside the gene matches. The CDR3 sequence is CSALDRGDEQFF. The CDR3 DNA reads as TGCAGTGCTCTTGACAGGGGCGATGAGCAGTTCTTC.

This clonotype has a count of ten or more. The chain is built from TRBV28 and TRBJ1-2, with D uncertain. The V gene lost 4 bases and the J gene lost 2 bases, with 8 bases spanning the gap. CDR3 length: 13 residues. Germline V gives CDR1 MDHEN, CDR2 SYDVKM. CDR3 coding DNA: TGTGCCAGCAGTTCCTCGGTCAACTATGGCTACACCTTC. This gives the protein CASSSSVNYGYTF.

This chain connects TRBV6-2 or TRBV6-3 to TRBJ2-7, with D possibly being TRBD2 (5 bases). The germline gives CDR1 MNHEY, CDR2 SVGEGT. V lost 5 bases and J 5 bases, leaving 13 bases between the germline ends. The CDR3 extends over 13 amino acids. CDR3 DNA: TGTGCCAGCAGTCCGCCGGGATCCCACGAGCAGTACTTC. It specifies CASSPPGSHEQYF.

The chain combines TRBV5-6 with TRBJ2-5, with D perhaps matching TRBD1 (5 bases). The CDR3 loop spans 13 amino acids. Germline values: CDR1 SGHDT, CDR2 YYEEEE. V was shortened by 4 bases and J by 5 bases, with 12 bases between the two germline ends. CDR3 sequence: CASSKAGIETQYF. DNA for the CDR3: TGTGCCAGCAGCAAGGCAGGGATCGAGACCCAGTACTTC.

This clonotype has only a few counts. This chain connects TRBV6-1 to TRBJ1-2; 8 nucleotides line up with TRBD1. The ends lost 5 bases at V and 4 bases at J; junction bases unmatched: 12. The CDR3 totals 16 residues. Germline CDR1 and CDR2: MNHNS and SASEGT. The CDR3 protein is CASSSSRTGPFYGYTF. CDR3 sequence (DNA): TGTGCCAGCAGTTCCTCCAGGACAGGGCCATTCTATGGCTACACCTTC.

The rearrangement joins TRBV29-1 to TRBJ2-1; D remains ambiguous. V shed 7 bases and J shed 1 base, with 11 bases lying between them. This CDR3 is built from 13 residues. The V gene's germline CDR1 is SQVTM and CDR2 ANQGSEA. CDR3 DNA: TGCAGCGCCAGCTCCAGGTCCTACAATGAGCAGTTCTTC. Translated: CSASSRSYNEQFF.

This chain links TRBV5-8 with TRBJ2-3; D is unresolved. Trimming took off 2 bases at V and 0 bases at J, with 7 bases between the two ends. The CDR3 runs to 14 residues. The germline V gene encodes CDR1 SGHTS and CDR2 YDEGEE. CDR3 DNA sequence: TGTGCCAGCAGCTTCGAGGCTAGCACAGATACGCAGTATTTT. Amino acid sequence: CASSFEASTDTQYF.

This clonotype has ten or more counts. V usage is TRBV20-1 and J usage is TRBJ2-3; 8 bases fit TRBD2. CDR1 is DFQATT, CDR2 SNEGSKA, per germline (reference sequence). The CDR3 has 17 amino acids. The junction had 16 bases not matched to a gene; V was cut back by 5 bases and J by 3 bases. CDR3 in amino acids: CSAVFLKAGEVTDTQYF. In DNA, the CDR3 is TGCAGTGCTGTATTCCTAAAAGCGGGAGAGGTAACAGATACGCAGTATTTT.

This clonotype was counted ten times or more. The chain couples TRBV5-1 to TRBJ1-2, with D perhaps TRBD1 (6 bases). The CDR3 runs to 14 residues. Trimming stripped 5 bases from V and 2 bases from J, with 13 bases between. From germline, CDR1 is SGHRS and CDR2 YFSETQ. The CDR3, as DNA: TGCGCCAGCAGATCCACCAGGGGAAACTATGGCTACACCTTC. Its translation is CASRSTRGNYGYTF.

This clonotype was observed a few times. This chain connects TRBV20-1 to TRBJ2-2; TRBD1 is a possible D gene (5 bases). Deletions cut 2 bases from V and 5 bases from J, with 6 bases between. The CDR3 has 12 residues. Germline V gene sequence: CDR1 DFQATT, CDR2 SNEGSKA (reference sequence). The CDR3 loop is CSARRGTGELFF. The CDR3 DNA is TGCAGTGCTAGAAGGGGAACCGGGGAGCTGTTTTTT.

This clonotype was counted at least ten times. The CDR3 here is CASSPPSQGSNTEAFF. Here the CDR3 DNA reads TGTGCCAGCTCACCCCCGTCACAGGGGTCGAACACTGAAGCTTTCTTT. The V and J genes are TRBV18 and TRBJ1-1; TRBD1 aligns across 7 bases. V gave up 3 bases and J gave up 1 base; unmatched junction bases: 8. The germline gives CDR1 KGHSH, CDR2 LQKENI. The CDR3 consists of 16 residues. Variable domain in full (rest from reference TRBV18 and TRBJ1-1): NAGVMQNPRHLVRRRGQEARLRCSPMKGHSHVYWYRQLPEEGLKFMVYLQKENIIDESGMPKERFSAEFPKEGPSILRIQQVVRGDSAAYFCASSPPSQGSNTEAFFGQGTRLTVV.

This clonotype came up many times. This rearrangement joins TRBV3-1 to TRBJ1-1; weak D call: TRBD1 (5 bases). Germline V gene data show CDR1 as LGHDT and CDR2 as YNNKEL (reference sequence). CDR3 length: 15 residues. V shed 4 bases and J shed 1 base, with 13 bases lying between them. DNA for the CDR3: TGTGCCAGCAGCCCAATGGGGCGCCCGAACACTGAAGCTTTCTTT. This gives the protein CASSPMGRPNTEAFF.

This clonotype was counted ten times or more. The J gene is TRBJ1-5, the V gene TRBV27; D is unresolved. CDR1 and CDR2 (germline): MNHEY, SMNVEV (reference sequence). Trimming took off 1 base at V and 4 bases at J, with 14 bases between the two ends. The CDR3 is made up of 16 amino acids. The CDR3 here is CASSLYPPQGNQPQHF. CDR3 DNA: TGTGCCAGCAGTTTATATCCACCCCAAGGGAATCAGCCCCAGCATTTT.

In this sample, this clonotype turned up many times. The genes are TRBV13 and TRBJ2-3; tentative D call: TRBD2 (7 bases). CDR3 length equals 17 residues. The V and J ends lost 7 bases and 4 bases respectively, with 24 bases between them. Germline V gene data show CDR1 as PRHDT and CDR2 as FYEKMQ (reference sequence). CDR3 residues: CASNFGLHPGGADTQYF. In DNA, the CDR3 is TGTGCCAGCAACTTTGGTTTGCACCCGGGGGGCGCAGATACGCAGTATTTT.

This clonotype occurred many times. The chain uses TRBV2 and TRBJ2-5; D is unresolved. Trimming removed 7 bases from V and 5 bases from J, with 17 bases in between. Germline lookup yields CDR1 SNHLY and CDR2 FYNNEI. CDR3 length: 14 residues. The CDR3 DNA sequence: TGTGCCAGCATATTAGGGAACCCCCGGGAGACCCAGTACTTC. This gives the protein CASILGNPRETQYF.

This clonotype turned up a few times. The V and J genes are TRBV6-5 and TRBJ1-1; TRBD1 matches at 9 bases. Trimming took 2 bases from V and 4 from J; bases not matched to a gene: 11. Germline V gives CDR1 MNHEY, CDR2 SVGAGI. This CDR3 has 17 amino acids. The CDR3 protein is CASSYTGQGKRGTEAFF. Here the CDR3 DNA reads TGTGCCAGCAGTTACACGGGACAGGGAAAGCGAGGCACTGAAGCTTTCTTT.

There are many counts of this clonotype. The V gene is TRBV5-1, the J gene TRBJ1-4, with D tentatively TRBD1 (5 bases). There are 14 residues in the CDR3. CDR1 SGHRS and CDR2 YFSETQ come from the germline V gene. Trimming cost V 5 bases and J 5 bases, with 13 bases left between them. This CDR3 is CASRIGAGNEKLFF. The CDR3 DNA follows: TGCGCCAGCAGAATAGGGGCAGGGAATGAAAAACTGTTTTTT. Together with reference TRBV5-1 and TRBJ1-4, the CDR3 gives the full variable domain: KAGVTQTPRYLIKTRGQQVTLSCSPISGHRSVSWYQQTPGQGLQFLFEYFSETQRNKGNFPGRFSGRQFSNSRSEMNVSTLELGDSALYLCASRIGAGNEKLFFGSGTQLSVL.

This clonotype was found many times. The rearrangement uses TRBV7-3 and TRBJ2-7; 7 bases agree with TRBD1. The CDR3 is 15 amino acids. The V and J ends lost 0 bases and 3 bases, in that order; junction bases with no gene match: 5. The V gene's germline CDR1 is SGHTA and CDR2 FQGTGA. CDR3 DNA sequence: TGTGCCAGCAGCTTAACAGGGGGCGCCAACTACGAGCAGTACTTC. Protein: CASSLTGGANYEQYF.

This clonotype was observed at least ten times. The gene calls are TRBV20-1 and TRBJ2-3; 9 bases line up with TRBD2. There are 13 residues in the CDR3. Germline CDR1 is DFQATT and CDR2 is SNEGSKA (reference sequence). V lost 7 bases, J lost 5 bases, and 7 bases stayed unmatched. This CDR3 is CSERVAGVDTQYF. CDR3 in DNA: TGCAGTGAGAGAGTAGCGGGAGTAGATACGCAGTATTTT.

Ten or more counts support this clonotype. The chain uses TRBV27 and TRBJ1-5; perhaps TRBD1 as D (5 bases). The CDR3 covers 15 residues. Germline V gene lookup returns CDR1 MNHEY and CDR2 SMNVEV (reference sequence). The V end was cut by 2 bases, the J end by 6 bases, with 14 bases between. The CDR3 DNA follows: TGTGCCAGCAGTTTACAGTACCCAGGGACTCAGCCCCAGCATTTT. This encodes CASSLQYPGTQPQHF.

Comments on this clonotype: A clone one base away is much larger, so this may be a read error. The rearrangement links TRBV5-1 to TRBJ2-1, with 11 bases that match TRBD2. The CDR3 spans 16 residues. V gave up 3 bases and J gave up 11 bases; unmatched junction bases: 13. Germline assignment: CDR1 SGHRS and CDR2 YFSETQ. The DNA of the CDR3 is TGCGCCAGCAGCTCGACTACTAGCGGGAGCTTGGGCAAGCAGTTCTTC. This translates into CASSSTTSGSLGKQFF. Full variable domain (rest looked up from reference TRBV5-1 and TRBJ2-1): KAGVTQTPRYLIKTRGQQVTLSCSPISGHRSVSWYQQTPGQGLQFLFEYFSETQRNKGNFPGRFSGRQFSNSRSEMNVSTLELGDSALYLCASSSTTSGSLGKQFFGPGTRLTVL.

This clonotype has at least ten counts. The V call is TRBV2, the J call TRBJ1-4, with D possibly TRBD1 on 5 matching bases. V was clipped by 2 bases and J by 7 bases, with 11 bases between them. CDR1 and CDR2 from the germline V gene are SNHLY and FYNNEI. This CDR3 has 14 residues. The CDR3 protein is CASSEWTGTEKLFF. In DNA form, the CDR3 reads TGTGCCAGCAGTGAATGGACGGGGACTGAAAAACTGTTTTTT. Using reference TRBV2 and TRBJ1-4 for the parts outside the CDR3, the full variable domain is EPEVTQTPSHQVTQMGQEVILRCVPISNHLYFYWYRQILGQKVEFLVSFYNNEISEKSEIFDDQFSVERPDGSNFTLKIRSTKLEDSAMYFCASSEWTGTEKLFFGSGTQLSVL.

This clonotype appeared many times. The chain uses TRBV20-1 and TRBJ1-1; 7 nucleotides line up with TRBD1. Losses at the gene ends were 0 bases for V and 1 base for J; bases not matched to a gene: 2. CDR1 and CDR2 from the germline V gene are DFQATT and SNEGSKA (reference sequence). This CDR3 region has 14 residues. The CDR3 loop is CSAREGTENTEAFF. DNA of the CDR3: TGCAGTGCTAGAGAAGGGACAGAGAACACTGAAGCTTTCTTT.

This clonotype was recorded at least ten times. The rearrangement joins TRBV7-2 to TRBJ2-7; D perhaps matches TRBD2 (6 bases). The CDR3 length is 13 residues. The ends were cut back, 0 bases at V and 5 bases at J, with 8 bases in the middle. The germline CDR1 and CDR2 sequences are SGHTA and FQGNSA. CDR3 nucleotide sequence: TGTGCCAGCAGCTTAGCCCCGGGGGACGAGCAGTACTTC. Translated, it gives CASSLAPGDEQYF.

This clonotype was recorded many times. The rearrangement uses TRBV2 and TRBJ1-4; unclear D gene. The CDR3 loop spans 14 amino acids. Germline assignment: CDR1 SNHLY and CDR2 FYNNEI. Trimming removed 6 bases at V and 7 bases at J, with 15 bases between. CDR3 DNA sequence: TGTGCCAGCAGGGAAAGGGTGCTTAGTGAAAAACTGTTTTTT. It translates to CASRERVLSEKLFF.

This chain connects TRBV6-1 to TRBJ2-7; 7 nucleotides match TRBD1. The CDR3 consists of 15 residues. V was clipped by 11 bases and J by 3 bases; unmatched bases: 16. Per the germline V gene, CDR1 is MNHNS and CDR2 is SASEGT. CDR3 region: CALPLDRDSRYEQYF. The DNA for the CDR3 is TGTGCCTTACCTCTTGACCGGGACAGCCGCTACGAGCAGTACTTC.